This TCR beta chain came from a study of untreated major depressive disorder. Libraries were prepared by immunoSEQ multiplex PCR; TCRdb keeps only in-frame clonotypes and omits some of them. The table lists around 20,000 clones, about 90% of them singletons, with about 0.45% in the top ten. Comments on this clone: Its antigen is unknown.

Overall study results and limits: Generalizability is limited by the comparatively small study sample.

Sequenced: CD4+ T cells from PBMCs. The TCR comes from a woman aged 40 to 49 in good health.

The CDR3 spells CASSVRASPTDTQYF. CDR3 bases: TGTGCCAGCAGCGTAAGGGCTAGCCCCACAGATACGCAGTATTTT. The chain is built from TRBV9 and TRBJ2-3, with D tentatively TRBD2 (5 bases). The germline V gene encodes CDR1 SGDLS and CDR2 YYNGEE. The germline V and J ends were trimmed by 1 base and 2 bases, with 11 bases remaining between them. This CDR3 is built from 15 residues. The variable domain in full, completed from reference TRBV9 and TRBJ2-3, reads DSGVTQTPKHLITATGQRVTLRCSPRSGDLSVYWYQQSLDQGLQFLIQYYNGEERAKGNILERFSAQQFPDLHSELNLSSLELGDSALYFCASSVRASPTDTQYFGPGTRLTVL.